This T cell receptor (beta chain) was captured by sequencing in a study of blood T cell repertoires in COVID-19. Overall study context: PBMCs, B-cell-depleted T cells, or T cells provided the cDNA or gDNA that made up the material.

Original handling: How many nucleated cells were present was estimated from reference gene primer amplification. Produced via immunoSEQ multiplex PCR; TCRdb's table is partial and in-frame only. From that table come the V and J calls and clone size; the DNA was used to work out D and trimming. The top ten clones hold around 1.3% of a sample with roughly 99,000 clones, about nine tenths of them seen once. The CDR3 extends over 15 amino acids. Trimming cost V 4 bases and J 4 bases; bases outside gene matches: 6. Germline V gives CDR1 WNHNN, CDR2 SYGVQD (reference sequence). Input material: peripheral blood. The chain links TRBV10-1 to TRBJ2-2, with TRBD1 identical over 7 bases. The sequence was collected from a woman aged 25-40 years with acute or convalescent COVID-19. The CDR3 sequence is CASSAGTEPTGELFF. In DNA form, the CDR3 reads TGCGCCAGCAGTGCCGGGACAGAACCCACCGGGGAGCTGTTTTTT.